This TCR beta chain was identified during a study of early T cells in non-severe SARS-CoV-2 infection. This CDR3 is built from 15 residues. Germline loops: CDR1 DFQATT, CDR2 SNEGSKA (reference sequence). The V gene end was trimmed by 6 bases and the J gene end by 5 bases; junction bases not matched to a gene: 6. There are many counts of this clonotype. Unique molecular identifiers were attached to individual cDNA molecules. TCRdb re-called the 5' RACE reads with MiXCR, one entry per CDR3 protein. Of more than 25,000 distinct CDR3 sequences listed, 4.5% to 5% are singletons. The chain joins TRBV20-1 to TRBJ2-1, with 14 bases matching TRBD2. The sequence came from an adult who was a healthcare worker with PCR-confirmed SARS-CoV-2 infection or an uninfected control (not recorded which). Sequencing was done on a sample of whole blood. For the CDR3, the DNA is TGCAGTGCGACTAGCGGGGGGGCATTTGACAATGAGCAGTTCTTC. Its translation is CSATSGGAFDNEQFF.